The present TCR beta chain was sequenced within a study of T-cell reconstitution after alpha-beta-depleted transplantation in children. Trimming removed 0 bases at V and 3 bases at J, with 20 bases between. The CDR3 is 19 amino acids. Germline V gene sequence: CDR1 SNHLY, CDR2 FYNNEI. The table lists this clonotype with a few counts. Antigen specificity is unknown. Unique molecular identifiers were used in preparing the TCRbeta library. MiXCR, applied by TCRdb to the PCR reads, yields one record per CDR3 protein. The sample lists approximately 1,000,000 distinct CDR3 sequences, about 29% occurring once. Study-wide results and caveats: Newly produced T cells mostly accounted for T-cell counts and diversity one year post-transplant. Roughly two months post-transplant, alpha-beta T cells reportedly originated from several hundred graft clones that had expanded.

Here the sequenced sample was PBMCs, mostly from graft donor cells, taken 360 days after TCRalphabeta/CD19-depleted stem cell transplant. The V gene is TRBV2, the J gene TRBJ2-2; D is ambiguous. The TCR was taken from a boy in the first two years of life who had a stem cell transplant for SCID, so the T cells may come from the graft donor. The CDR3 here is CASSEASPFAGRYTGELFF. In nucleotides, the CDR3 is TGTGCCAGCAGTGAAGCGTCCCCCTTTGCTGGTCGCTACACCGGGGAGCTGTTTTTT.